This note documents a single T cell receptor beta chain sequence. The sample is drawn from a study of blood T cell repertoires in COVID-19. Study-wide context: Samples came from the United States, Italy and Spain, spanning acute and convalescent COVID-19.

Per the original methods: Estimates of nucleated cell counts were drawn from the amplification of reference gene primers. Generated by immunoSEQ multiplex PCR, the TCRdb table keeps only in-frame clones and is missing some. V and J calls and clone size come straight from that table; D and trimming were deduced from the DNA. The sample lists roughly 30,000 clones, nearly 90% occurring once. The V and J ends lost 8 bases and 5 bases respectively, with 16 bases between them. Germline assignment: CDR1 ENHRY and CDR2 SYGVKD. The CDR3 is 13 residues long. The chain is built from TRBV10-3 and TRBJ2-7; TRBD2 is a possible D gene (7 bases). This clonotype originated in a human donor in a cohort sampled during active COVID-19. Specimen: peripheral blood. CDR3 in amino acids: CAIGGAVGNEQYF. CDR3 bases: TGTGCCATCGGGGGGGCTGTAGGGAACGAGCAGTACTTC.